These 10 T cell receptor beta chains were all obtained from the same sample, sequenced in a study of T cell changes during pregnancy in multiple sclerosis (dated by TCRdb to about 2019). Library preparation was by the immunoSEQ multiplex PCR assay. TCRdb limited this immuneACCESS table to in-frame rearrangements with V and J called. A share of clones is missing; checked studies link under half to unresolved V genes, and the rest is unexplained. Across this sample there are just under 65,000 clones, with 91% seen only once. In total, the top ten clones hold less than 1.5% of the sample. The input for sequencing was peripheral blood, taken after pregnancy. The receptors derive from a female donor in good health, enrolled as a control in a pregnancy study.

This chain uses TRBV25-1 with TRBJ2-7; 8 positions match TRBD2. Germline V gives CDR1 MGHDK, CDR2 SYGVNS. J was trimmed by 2 bases and V by 3 bases; bases with no gene match: 6. This CDR3 comprises 15 residues. CDR3 residues: CASSDVSGATYEQYF. The CDR3 DNA sequence: TGTGCCAGCAGTGACGTTAGCGGGGCCACCTACGAGCAGTACTTC.

The V gene is TRBV11-3, the J gene TRBJ1-3; D perhaps matches TRBD1 (6 bases). The CDR3 contains 14 residues. Germline lookup yields CDR1 SGHNT and CDR2 YENEEA. Trimming took 3 bases from V and 4 from J, leaving 10 bases between them. The CDR3 is CASSFAGVGNTIYF. The CDR3 DNA is TGTGCCAGCAGCTTTGCAGGGGTCGGAAACACCATATATTTT.

This CDR3 is CASSPRTSGGGETQYF. CDR3 nucleotides: TGCGCCAGCAGCCCGAGGACTAGCGGGGGCGGGGAGACCCAGTACTTC. V is TRBV4-1 and J is TRBJ2-5; 13 bases align to TRBD2. This CDR3 is 16 amino acids long. Trimming removed 4 bases from V and 5 bases from J; junction bases left unmatched: 7. The germline CDR1 and CDR2 sequences are MGHRA and YSYEKL.

This chain uses TRBV5-4 with TRBJ1-2; D perhaps matches TRBD1 (5 bases). This CDR3 is built from 16 residues. Trimming shortened V by 4 bases and J by 4 bases, and 20 bases separated the two germline ends. The germline gives CDR1 SGHNT, CDR2 YYREEE (reference sequence). The CDR3 DNA sequence: TGTGCCAGCAGCCTGGAGGTTGACAGTTCCGTCTATGGCTACACCTTC. This translates into CASSLEVDSSVYGYTF.

This chain uses TRBV7-8 with TRBJ1-4; possibly TRBD1 for D (5 bases). The CDR3 extends over 18 amino acids. CDR1 and CDR2 (germline): SGHVS, FQNEAQ. V lost 4 bases, J lost 6 bases, and 24 bases lay in between. The CDR3 DNA follows: TGTGCCAGCAGCTCCCGAACGATGGTGGCAGCGGGGGATGAAAAACTGTTTTTT. Amino acids: CASSSRTMVAAGDEKLFF.

This clone was detected only once. This chain connects TRBV25-1 to TRBJ2-3, with a tentative D call TRBD2 (6 bases). This CDR3 has 13 amino acids. Per the germline V gene, CDR1 is MGHDK and CDR2 is SYGVNS. Trimming took off 1 base at V and 4 bases at J, with 6 bases between the two ends. The CDR3 here is CASSESGADTQYF. CDR3 bases: TGTGCCAGCAGTGAATCGGGGGCAGATACGCAGTATTTT.

V is TRBV11-3 and J is TRBJ1-2; 8 positions agree with TRBD1. The V gene end was trimmed by 5 bases and the J gene end by 8 bases; junction bases not matched to a gene: 7. Looked up from germline, CDR1 is SGHNT and CDR2 is YENEEA. CDR3 length equals 13 residues. The CDR3 coding sequence is TGTGCCAGCAGCCTTACAGGGGGTCGAGGCTACACCTTC. It specifies CASSLTGGRGYTF.

V and J are TRBV6-5 and TRBJ2-7; 10 nucleotides agree with TRBD2. The CDR3 loop spans 15 amino acids. V lost 5 bases, J lost 4 bases, and 8 bases stayed unmatched. Germline CDR1 is MNHEY and CDR2 is SVGAGI. CDR3 in DNA: TGTGCCAGCAGTAAATGGACTAGCGGAGGGTACGAGCAGTACTTC. Its protein is CASSKWTSGGYEQYF.

This clone was counted once. The chain couples TRBV19 to TRBJ2-7, with TRBD1 matching 12 bases. The CDR3 extends over 13 amino acids. CDR1 is LNHDA and CDR2 is SQIVND in the germline V gene (reference sequence). J lost 4 bases, V lost 9 bases, and 4 bases had no gene match. DNA of the CDR3: TGTGCCAGCGGGACAGGGGGCTTATACGAGCAGTACTTC. This encodes CASGTGGLYEQYF. The variable domain in full, completed from reference TRBV19 and TRBJ2-7, reads DGGITQSPKYLFRKEGQNVTLSCEQNLNHDAMYWYRQDPGQGLRLIYYSQIVNDFQKGDIAEGYSVSREKKESFPLTVTSAQKNPTAFYLCASGTGGLYEQYFGPGTRLTVT.

V gene TRBV4-2 combines with J gene TRBJ2-3, with a possible D match to TRBD2 (6 bases). CDR3 size: 18 residues. Germline V gene lookup returns CDR1 LGHNA and CDR2 YNFKEQ. Trimming cost V 0 bases and J 0 bases, with 16 bases left between them. The CDR3 is CASSQEPPGGVSTDTQYF. The CDR3 nucleotides are TGTGCCAGCAGCCAAGAACCCCCTGGCGGGGTAAGCACAGATACGCAGTATTTT.